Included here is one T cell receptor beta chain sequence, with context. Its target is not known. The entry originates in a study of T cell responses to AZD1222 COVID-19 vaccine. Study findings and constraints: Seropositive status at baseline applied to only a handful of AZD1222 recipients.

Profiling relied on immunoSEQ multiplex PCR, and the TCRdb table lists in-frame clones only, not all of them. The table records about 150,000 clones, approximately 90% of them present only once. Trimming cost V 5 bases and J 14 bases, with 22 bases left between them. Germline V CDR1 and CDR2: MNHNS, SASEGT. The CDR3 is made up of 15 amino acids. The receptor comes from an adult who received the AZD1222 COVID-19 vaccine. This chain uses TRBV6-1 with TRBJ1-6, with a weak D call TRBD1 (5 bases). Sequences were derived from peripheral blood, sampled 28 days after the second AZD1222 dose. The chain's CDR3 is CASSSVGAGISALHF. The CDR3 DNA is TGTGCCAGCAGTTCCGTAGGGGCCGGAATTTCGGCCCTCCACTTT.